These 3 T cell receptor beta chains came from one sample sequenced in a study of beta chain features in type 1 diabetes. The study reverse transcribed the entire isolated RNA, so it sequenced expressed TCRB transcripts. TCRdb's table, derived via immunoSEQ multiplex PCR, lists solely in-frame clones and lacks some. The sample contains around 160,000 clones, 63% of which appear only once. Study-level findings and limits: In every one of the four CD4+ subsets, TCRB CDR3s were moderately but significantly shorter in Type 1 diabetes patients.

Their cognate antigens are unknown. Specimen: naive CD4+ T cells from blood. Receptors were obtained from a man aged 25 to 45 with type 1 diabetes.

This clone was detected a few times. This chain links TRBV5-1 with TRBJ2-5, with D perhaps matching TRBD2 (6 bases). This CDR3 region has 14 residues. Germline CDR1 SGHRS, CDR2 YFSETQ. V was clipped by 2 bases and J by 4 bases, with 12 bases between them. The CDR3 DNA sequence: TGCGCCAGCAGCTTTAGCGGCCTCGGAGAGACCCAGTACTTC. Its protein is CASSFSGLGETQYF.

This clone occurred a few times. The chain employs TRBV10-3 and TRBJ2-3; 7 bases align to TRBD1. Looked up from germline, CDR1 is ENHRY and CDR2 is SYGVKD. The CDR3 totals 14 residues. The V and J ends lost 6 bases and 4 bases, in that order; junction bases with no gene match: 7. CDR3 sequence (DNA): TGTGCCATCAGGGATGGGACAGAGGCAGATACGCAGTATTTT. This codes for CAIRDGTEADTQYF.

J is TRBJ2-1 and V is TRBV15, with a tentative D call TRBD1 (5 bases). The CDR3 contains 15 residues. The V end lost 0 bases, the J end lost 5 bases, and 11 bases lay between the germline ends. Germline CDR1 is LNHNV and CDR2 is YYDKDF (reference sequence). CDR3 in DNA: TGTGCCACCAGCAGAGATCTTCAGGGAAACAATGAGCAGTTCTTC. Its protein product is CATSRDLQGNNEQFF.